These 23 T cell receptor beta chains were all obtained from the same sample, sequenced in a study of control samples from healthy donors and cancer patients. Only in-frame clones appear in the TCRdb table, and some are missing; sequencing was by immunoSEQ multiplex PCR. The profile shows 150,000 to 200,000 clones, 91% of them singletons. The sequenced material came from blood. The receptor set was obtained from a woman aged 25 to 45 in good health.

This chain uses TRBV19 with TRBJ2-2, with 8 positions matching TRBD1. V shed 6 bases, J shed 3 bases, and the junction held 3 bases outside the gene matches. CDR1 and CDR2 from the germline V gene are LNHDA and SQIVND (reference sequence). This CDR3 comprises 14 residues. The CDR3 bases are TGTGCCAGTAGGGGACAGGACCACACCGGGGAGCTGTTTTTT. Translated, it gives CASRGQDHTGELFF.

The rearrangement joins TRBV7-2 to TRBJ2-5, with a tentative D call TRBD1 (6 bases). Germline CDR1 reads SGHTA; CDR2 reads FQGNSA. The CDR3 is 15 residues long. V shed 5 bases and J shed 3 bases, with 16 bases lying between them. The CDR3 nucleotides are TGTGCCAGCAGCACCGCCGGGACACCTAAAGAGACCCAGTACTTC. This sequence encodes CASSTAGTPKETQYF.

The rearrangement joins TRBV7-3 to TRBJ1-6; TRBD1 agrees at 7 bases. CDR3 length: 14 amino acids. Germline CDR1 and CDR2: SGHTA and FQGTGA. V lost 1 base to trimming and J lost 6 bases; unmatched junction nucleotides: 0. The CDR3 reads CASSLNRGNSPLHF. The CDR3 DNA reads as TGTGCCAGCAGCTTAAACAGGGGTAATTCACCCCTCCACTTT.

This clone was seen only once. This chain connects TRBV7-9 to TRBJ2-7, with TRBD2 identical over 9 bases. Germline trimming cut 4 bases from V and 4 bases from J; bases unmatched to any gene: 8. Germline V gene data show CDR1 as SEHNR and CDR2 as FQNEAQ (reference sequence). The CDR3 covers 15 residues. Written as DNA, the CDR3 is TGTGCCAGCAGCTCGACGACTAGCGGAAGGTACGAGCAGTACTTC. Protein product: CASSSTTSGRYEQYF.

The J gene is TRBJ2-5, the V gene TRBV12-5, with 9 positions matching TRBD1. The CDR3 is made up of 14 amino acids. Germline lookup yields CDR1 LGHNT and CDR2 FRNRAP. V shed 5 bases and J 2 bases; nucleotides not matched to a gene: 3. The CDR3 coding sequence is TGTGCTAGTGGTATCGGGACAGGGCAAGAGACCCAGTACTTC. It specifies CASGIGTGQETQYF.

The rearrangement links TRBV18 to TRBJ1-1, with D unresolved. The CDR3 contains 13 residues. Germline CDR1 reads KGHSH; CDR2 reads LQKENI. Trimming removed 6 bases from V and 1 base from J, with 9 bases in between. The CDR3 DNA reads TGTGCCAGCTCGCCTAAAAGGAACACTGAAGCTTTCTTT. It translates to CASSPKRNTEAFF.

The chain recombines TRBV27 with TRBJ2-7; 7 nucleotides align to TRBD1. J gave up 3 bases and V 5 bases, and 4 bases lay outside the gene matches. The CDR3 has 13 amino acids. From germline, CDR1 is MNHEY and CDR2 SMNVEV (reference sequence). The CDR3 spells CASSTGQDYEQYF. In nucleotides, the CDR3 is TGTGCCAGCAGTACCGGACAGGACTACGAGCAGTACTTC.

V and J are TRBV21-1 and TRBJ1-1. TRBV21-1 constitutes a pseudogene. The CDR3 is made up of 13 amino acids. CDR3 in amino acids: CASSKMVNTEAFF. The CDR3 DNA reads TGTGCCAGCAGCAAGATGGTGAACACTGAAGCTTTCTTT.

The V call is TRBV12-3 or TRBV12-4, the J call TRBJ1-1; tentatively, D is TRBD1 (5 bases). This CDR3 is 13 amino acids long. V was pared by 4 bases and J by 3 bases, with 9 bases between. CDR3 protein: CASSSRGDTEAFF. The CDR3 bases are TGTGCCAGCAGTTCAAGGGGAGACACTGAAGCTTTCTTT.

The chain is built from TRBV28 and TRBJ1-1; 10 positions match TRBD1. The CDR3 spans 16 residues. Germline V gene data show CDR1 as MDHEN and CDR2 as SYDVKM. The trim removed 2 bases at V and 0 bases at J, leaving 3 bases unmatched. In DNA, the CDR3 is TGTGCCAGCAGTTTACCGACAGGGGGCCTGAACACTGAAGCTTTCTTT. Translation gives CASSLPTGGLNTEAFF.

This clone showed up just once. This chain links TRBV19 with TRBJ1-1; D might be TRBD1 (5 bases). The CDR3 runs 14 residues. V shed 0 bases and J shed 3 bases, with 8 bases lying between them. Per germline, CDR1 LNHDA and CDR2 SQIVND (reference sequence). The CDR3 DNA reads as TGTGCCAGTAGTATAGATCGGGGGGACACTGAAGCTTTCTTT. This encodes CASSIDRGDTEAFF.

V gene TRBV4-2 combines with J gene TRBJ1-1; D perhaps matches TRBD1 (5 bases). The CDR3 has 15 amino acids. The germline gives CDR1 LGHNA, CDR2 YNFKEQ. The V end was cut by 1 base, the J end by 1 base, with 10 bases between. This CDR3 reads CASSQGEGPNTEAFF. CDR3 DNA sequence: TGTGCCAGCAGCCAAGGGGAGGGGCCGAACACTGAAGCTTTCTTT.

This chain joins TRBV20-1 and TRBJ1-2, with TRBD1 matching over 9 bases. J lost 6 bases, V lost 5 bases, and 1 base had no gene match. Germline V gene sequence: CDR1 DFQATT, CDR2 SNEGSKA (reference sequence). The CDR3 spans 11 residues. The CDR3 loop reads CSADRGDGYTF. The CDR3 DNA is TGCAGTGCTGACAGGGGGGATGGCTACACCTTC.

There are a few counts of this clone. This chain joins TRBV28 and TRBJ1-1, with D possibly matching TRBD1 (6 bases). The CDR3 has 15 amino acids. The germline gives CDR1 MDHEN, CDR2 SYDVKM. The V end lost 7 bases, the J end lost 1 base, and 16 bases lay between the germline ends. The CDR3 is CASNPRRGANTEAFF. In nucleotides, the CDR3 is TGTGCCAGCAACCCCCGGAGGGGGGCGAACACTGAAGCTTTCTTT. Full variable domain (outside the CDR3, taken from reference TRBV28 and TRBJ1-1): DVKVTQSSRYLVKRTGEKVFLECVQDMDHENMFWYRQDPGLGLRLIYFSYDVKMKEKGDIPEGYSVSREKKERFSLILESASTNQTSMYLCASNPRRGANTEAFFGQGTRLTVV.

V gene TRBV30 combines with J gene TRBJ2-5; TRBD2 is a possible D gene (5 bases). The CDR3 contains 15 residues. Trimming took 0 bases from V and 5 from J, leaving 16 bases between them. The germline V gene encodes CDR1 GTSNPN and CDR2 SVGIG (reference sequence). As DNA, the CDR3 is TGTGCCTGGAGTGTTTTTCCTCTCGGCGGGGAGACCCAGTACTTC. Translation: CAWSVFPLGGETQYF.

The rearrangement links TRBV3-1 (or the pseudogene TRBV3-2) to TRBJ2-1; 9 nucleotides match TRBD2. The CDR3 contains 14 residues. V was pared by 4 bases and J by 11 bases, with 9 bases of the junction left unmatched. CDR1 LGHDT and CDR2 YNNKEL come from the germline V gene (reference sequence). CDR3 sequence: CASSPPLAGMKQFF. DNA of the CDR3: TGTGCCAGCAGCCCACCCCTAGCGGGAATGAAGCAGTTCTTC.

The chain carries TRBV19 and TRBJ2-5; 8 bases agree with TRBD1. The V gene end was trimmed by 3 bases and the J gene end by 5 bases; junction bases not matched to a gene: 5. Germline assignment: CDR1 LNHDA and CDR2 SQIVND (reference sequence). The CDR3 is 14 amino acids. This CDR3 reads CASSIDRGSETQYF. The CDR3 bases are TGTGCCAGTAGTATCGACAGGGGATCGGAGACCCAGTACTTC. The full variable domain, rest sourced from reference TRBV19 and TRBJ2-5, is DGGITQSPKYLFRKEGQNVTLSCEQNLNHDAMYWYRQDPGQGLRLIYYSQIVNDFQKGDIAEGYSVSREKKESFPLTVTSAQKNPTAFYLCASSIDRGSETQYFGPGTRLLVL.

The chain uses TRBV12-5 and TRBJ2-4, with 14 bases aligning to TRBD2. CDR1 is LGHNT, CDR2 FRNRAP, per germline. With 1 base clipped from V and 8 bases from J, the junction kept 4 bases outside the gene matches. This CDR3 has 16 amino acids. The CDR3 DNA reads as TGTGCTAGTGGTTTGGGACTAGCGGGAGGGGGGGACATTCAGTACTTC. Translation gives CASGLGLAGGGDIQYF.

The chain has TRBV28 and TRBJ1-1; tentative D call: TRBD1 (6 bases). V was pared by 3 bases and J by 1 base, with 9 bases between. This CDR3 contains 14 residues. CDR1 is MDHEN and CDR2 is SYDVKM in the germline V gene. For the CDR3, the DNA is TGTGCCAGCAGTTTTGGGGGCCGGAACACTGAAGCTTTCTTT. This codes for CASSFGGRNTEAFF. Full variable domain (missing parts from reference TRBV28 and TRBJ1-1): DVKVTQSSRYLVKRTGEKVFLECVQDMDHENMFWYRQDPGLGLRLIYFSYDVKMKEKGDIPEGYSVSREKKERFSLILESASTNQTSMYLCASSFGGRNTEAFFGQGTRLTVV.

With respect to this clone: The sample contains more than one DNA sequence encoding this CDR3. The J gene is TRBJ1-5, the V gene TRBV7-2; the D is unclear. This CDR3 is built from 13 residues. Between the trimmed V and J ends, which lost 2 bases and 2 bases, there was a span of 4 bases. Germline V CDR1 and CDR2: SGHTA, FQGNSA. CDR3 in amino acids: CASSLQGNQPQHF. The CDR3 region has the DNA TGTGCCAGCAGCTTACAGGGCAATCAGCCCCAGCATTTT.

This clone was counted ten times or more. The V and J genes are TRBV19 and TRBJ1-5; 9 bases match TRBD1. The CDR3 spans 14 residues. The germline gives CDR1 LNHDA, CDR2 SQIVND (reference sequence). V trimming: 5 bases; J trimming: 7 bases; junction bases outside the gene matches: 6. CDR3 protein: CASSYRDREQPQHF. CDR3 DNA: TGTGCCAGTAGTTACCGGGACAGGGAACAGCCCCAGCATTTT. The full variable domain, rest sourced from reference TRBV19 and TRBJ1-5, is DGGITQSPKYLFRKEGQNVTLSCEQNLNHDAMYWYRQDPGQGLRLIYYSQIVNDFQKGDIAEGYSVSREKKESFPLTVTSAQKNPTAFYLCASSYRDREQPQHFGDGTRLSIL.

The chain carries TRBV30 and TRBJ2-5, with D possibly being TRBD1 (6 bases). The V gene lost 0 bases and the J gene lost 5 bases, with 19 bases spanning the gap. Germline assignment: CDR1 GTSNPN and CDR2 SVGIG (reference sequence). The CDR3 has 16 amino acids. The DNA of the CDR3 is TGTGCCTGGAGTGTAGCTCGGACAGAGTTTGGGGAGACCCAGTACTTC. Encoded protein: CAWSVARTEFGETQYF.

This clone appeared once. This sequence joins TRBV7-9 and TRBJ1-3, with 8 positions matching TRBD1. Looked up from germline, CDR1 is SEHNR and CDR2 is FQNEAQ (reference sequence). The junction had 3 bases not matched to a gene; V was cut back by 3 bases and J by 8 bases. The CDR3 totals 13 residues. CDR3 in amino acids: CASSLTGADTIYF. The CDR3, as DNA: TGTGCCAGCAGCTTGACAGGGGCAGACACCATATATTTT.